A single sample is the source of the 20 T cell receptor beta chains below, sequenced in a study of technical replicates of blood from a handful of donors. Sequencing used immunoSEQ multiplex PCR; TCRdb keeps in-frame clones, though not all of them. The profile covers tens of thousands of clones, with 85% to 95% appearing a single time and 4.7% taken by the ten largest. The sequenced material came from PBMCs. The receptors shown here come from a human donor in good health. Some clones in this sample may be carry-over from other donors' samples.

The chain's CDR3 is CASSPPGGGLSPLHF. The CDR3 DNA sequence: TGTGCCAGCAGTCCCCCTGGGGGGGGCCTCTCACCCCTCCACTTT. The V gene is TRBV28, the J gene TRBJ1-6; a possible D gene is TRBD1 (6 bases). With 5 bases removed from V and 10 bases from J, the gap between germline ends came to 18 bases. From germline, CDR1 is MDHEN and CDR2 SYDVKM. The CDR3 contains 15 residues.

The sample holds a few counts of this clone. The V gene is TRBV14, the J gene TRBJ1-1; possible D gene TRBD1, 5 bases. CDR1 and CDR2 (germline): SGHDN, FVKESK. V dropped 3 bases and J dropped 6 bases, with 14 bases sitting between them. The CDR3 extends over 14 amino acids. CDR3 sequence reads: CASSHPVPGAEAFF. Written as DNA, the CDR3 is TGTGCCAGCAGCCACCCAGTCCCGGGGGCTGAAGCTTTCTTT.

The chain uses TRBV7-2 and TRBJ2-3; possibly TRBD1 for D (6 bases). The CDR3 consists of 14 residues. Germline V gives CDR1 SGHTA, CDR2 FQGNSA. Trimming removed 4 bases at V and 10 bases at J, with 18 bases between. The CDR3 region has the DNA TGTGCCAGCAGCTCGAAAACAGGGTTCCCCCCGCAGTATTTT. Amino acids: CASSSKTGFPPQYF.

The chain recombines TRBV4-1 with TRBJ2-7, with TRBD1 identical over 9 bases. This CDR3 spans 16 amino acids. Germline-derived CDR1 and CDR2 are MGHRA and YSYEKL. V lost 1 base to trimming and J lost 4 bases; unmatched junction nucleotides: 8. The CDR3 DNA is TGCGCCAGCAGCCAAGGGGGGACAGGGAGAACATACGAGCAGTACTTC. Amino acid sequence: CASSQGGTGRTYEQYF.

This chain joins TRBV4-1 and TRBJ1-4, with D unresolved. CDR3 length: 15 residues. Germline V gene data show CDR1 as MGHRA and CDR2 as YSYEKL. V was pared by 0 bases and J by 3 bases, with 8 bases between. The CDR3 sequence: CASSQDLTANEKLFF. As DNA, the CDR3 is TGCGCCAGCAGCCAAGATCTAACAGCTAATGAAAAACTGTTTTTT.

V and J are TRBV2 and TRBJ2-3; 8 nucleotides line up with TRBD2. CDR3 length: 15 residues. The trim removed 4 bases at V and 4 bases at J, leaving 7 bases unmatched. Germline V gene data show CDR1 as SNHLY and CDR2 as FYNNEI. The CDR3 loop is CASSASGSPSDTQYF. CDR3 sequence (DNA): TGTGCCAGCAGTGCCAGCGGGAGCCCGTCAGATACGCAGTATTTT.

The chain couples TRBV6-5 to TRBJ2-1, with a possible D match to TRBD1 (5 bases). The V gene lost 2 bases and the J gene lost 9 bases, with 11 bases spanning the gap. Germline values: CDR1 MNHEY, CDR2 SVGAGI. This CDR3 is built from 13 residues. The CDR3 DNA follows: TGTGCCAGCAGTTACGCAGCAAGGGGTGAGCAGTTCTTC. This encodes CASSYAARGEQFF.

V usage is TRBV27 and J usage is TRBJ2-5, with TRBD1 identical over 8 bases. CDR3 length: 19 residues. Germline V gives CDR1 MNHEY, CDR2 SMNVEV (reference sequence). The trim removed 3 bases at V and 0 bases at J, leaving 15 bases unmatched. DNA of the CDR3: TGTGCCAGCAGTTTGAGGGGTTCCTGGACAGGGAACTACCAAGAGACCCAGTACTTC. Protein product: CASSLRGSWTGNYQETQYF.

The CDR3 is CASSTLAADTQYF. The CDR3 DNA reads TGCGCCAGCAGTACCCTAGCAGCAGATACGCAGTATTTT. The chain recombines TRBV5-1 with TRBJ2-3; the D gene is possibly TRBD2 (5 bases). Per the germline V gene, CDR1 is SGHRS and CDR2 is YFSETQ. Trimming removed 5 bases at V and 4 bases at J, with 11 bases between. The CDR3 is 13 amino acids.

The CDR3 loop is CASGGQGVGETQYF. CDR3 in DNA: TGTGCCAGCGGGGGCCAGGGGGTGGGGGAGACCCAGTACTTC. This chain uses TRBV27 with TRBJ2-5; TRBD1 aligns across 7 bases. There are 14 residues in the CDR3. The germline CDR1 and CDR2 sequences are MNHEY and SMNVEV (reference sequence). Trimming took 8 bases from V and 5 from J; bases not matched to a gene: 11.

The chain carries TRBV15 and TRBJ2-3, with D possibly TRBD1 on 5 matching bases. This CDR3 comprises 14 residues. Germline loops: CDR1 LNHNV, CDR2 YYDKDF (reference sequence). The V gene lost 0 bases and the J gene lost 4 bases, with 8 bases spanning the gap. In DNA form, the CDR3 reads TGTGCCACCAGCAGAGATGCAGGGTCAGATACGCAGTATTTT. Its translation is CATSRDAGSDTQYF.

The chain employs TRBV14 and TRBJ1-1; a weak D match, TRBD1 (5 bases). CDR1 is SGHDN and CDR2 is FVKESK in the germline V gene. V was cut by 1 base and J by 4 bases, with 7 bases left in between. This CDR3 has 13 amino acids. The CDR3 bases are TGTGCCAGCAGCCAAGGGCAGGGCACTGAAGCTTTCTTT. This codes for CASSQGQGTEAFF.

The rearrangement joins TRBV7-9 to TRBJ2-5, with 7 bases fitting TRBD2. Germline V gene data show CDR1 as SEHNR and CDR2 as FQNEAQ (reference sequence). V lost 1 base, J lost 5 bases, and 10 bases stayed unmatched. This CDR3 is built from 16 residues. The CDR3 spells CASSLGRERDEETQYF. The CDR3 nucleotides are TGTGCCAGCAGCTTAGGGCGGGAGCGGGATGAGGAGACCCAGTACTTC.

This sequence joins TRBV2 and TRBJ2-5; the D gene is possibly TRBD1 (6 bases). This CDR3 has 15 residues. V was pared by 5 bases and J by 0 bases, with 13 bases between. In germline, CDR1 is SNHLY, CDR2 FYNNEI. The CDR3 DNA sequence: TGTGCCAGCAGTTACAGGGCCACGAACCAAGAGACCCAGTACTTC. Translated, it gives CASSYRATNQETQYF.

CDR3 sequence (DNA): TGTGCCAGCTCCGCAAACAGAATCATGAACACTGAAGCTTTCTTT. Its protein is CASSANRIMNTEAFF. The V and J genes are TRBV19 and TRBJ1-1; D is uncertain. V was clipped by 9 bases and J by 0 bases, with 17 bases between them. The CDR3 extends over 15 amino acids. CDR1 and CDR2 (germline): LNHDA, SQIVND (reference sequence).

The rearrangement links TRBV5-1 to TRBJ2-1; 8 positions agree with TRBD1. Germline V gene sequence: CDR1 SGHRS, CDR2 YFSETQ. This CDR3 is built from 15 residues. V was pared by 0 bases and J by 9 bases, with 8 bases of the junction left unmatched. CDR3 in DNA: TGCGCCAGCAGCTTGGGGACAGGGCCCGTAGGTGAGCAGTTCTTC. Translated, it gives CASSLGTGPVGEQFF.

The V gene is TRBV5-1, the J gene TRBJ2-1; TRBD2 matches 12 bases. V shed 1 base and J 9 bases; nucleotides not matched to a gene: 8. The CDR3 consists of 16 residues. CDR1 and CDR2 (germline): SGHRS, YFSETQ. In DNA form, the CDR3 reads TGCGCCAGCAGCTTGTCCCTAGCGGGAGGGATTGGTGAGCAGTTCTTC. Translated: CASSLSLAGGIGEQFF.

This chain links TRBV4-3 with TRBJ2-1; 10 positions match TRBD1. Per the germline V gene, CDR1 is LGHNA and CDR2 is YSLEER. This CDR3 is built from 15 residues. Unmatched junction bases numbered 8, after V lost 5 bases and J lost 7 bases. CDR3 sequence: CASSFRQGARNEQFF. CDR3 sequence (DNA): TGCGCCAGCAGCTTTCGACAGGGGGCGCGAAATGAGCAGTTCTTC.

The J gene is TRBJ1-5, the V gene TRBV19; D perhaps matches TRBD1 (6 bases). Deletions cut 7 bases from V and 3 bases from J, with 16 bases between. This CDR3 is 15 amino acids long. The germline V gene encodes CDR1 LNHDA and CDR2 SQIVND (reference sequence). In DNA form, the CDR3 reads TGTGCCAGTACGCCCACCTGGGACATCAATCAGCCCCAGCATTTT. This codes for CASTPTWDINQPQHF.

The V and J genes are TRBV9 and TRBJ2-2; TRBD1 agrees at 11 bases. The CDR3 totals 17 residues. Germline CDR1 SGDLS, CDR2 YYNGEE. The junction had 8 bases not matched to a gene; V was cut back by 1 base and J by 6 bases. DNA for the CDR3: TGTGCCAGCAGCGTACGTGGACAGGGGGCAGGATCCGGGGAGCTGTTTTTT. This translates into CASSVRGQGAGSGELFF.